Here is one T cell receptor beta chain with its context. The antigen remains undetermined. The CDR3 contains 14 residues. The germline gives CDR1 SQVTM, CDR2 ANQGSEA. With 7 bases removed from V and 6 bases from J, the gap between germline ends came to 22 bases. The library was made from cDNA and included unique molecular identifiers. One entry per CDR3 protein results from TCRdb running MiXCR on the PCR reads. The sample has around 160,000 distinct CDR3 sequences, roughly 34% seen once. This sample was taken from a study of post-analysis software for immune sequencing data. Broader study findings: F measure showed strong co-clustering of same-batch samples. Higher frequency in patients than in controls was seen for roughly five TRBV segments, with TRBV5-6, TRBV5-1 and TRBV20-1 among them.

The chain is built from TRBV29-1 and TRBJ2-7; D could derive from TRBD1 or TRBD2 (5 bases each). This specimen consisted of blood, obtained after autologous hematopoietic stem cell transplantation. This receptor was obtained from a girl between 10 and 17 years old with multiple sclerosis. The CDR3 DNA is TGCAGCGCGGAATTCCCGGGGCAGGTAGGCGAGCAGTACTTC. Protein sequence: CSAEFPGQVGEQYF.